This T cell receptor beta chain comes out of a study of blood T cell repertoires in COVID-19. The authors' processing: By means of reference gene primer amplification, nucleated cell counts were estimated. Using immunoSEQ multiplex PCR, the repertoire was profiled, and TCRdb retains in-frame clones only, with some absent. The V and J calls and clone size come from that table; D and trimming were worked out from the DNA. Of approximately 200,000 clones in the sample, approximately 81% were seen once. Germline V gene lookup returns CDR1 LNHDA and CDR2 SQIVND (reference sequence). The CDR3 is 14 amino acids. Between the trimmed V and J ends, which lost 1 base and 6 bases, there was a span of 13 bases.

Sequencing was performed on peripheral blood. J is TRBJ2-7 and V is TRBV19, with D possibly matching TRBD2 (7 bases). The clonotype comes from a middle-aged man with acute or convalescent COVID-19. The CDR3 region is CASSIAGGPGEQYF. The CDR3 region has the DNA TGTGCCAGTAGTATAGCCGGGGGGCCGGGCGAGCAGTACTTC.